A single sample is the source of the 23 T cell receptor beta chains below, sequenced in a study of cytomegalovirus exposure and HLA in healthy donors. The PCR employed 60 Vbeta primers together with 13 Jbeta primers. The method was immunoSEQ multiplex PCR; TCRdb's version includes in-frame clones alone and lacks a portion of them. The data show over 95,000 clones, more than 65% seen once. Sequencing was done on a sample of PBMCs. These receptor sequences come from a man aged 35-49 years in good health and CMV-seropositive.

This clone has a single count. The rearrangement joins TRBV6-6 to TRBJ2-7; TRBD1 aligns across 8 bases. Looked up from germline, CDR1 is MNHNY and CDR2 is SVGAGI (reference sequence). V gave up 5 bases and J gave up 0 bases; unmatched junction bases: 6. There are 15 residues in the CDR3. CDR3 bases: TGTGCCAGCAGTCCTAGGACAGGGAGCTCCTACGAGCAGTACTTC. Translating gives CASSPRTGSSYEQYF.

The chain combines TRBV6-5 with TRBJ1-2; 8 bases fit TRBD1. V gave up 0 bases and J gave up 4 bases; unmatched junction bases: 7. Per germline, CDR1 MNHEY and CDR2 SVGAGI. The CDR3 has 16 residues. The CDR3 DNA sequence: TGTGCCAGCAGTTACTCGATCGACAGGGGAGGCTATGGCTACACCTTC. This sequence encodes CASSYSIDRGGYGYTF.

In DNA form, the CDR3 reads TGTGCCAGCAGCTTATTCCCTAGCTCCTATAATTCACCCCTCCACTTT. Residues: CASSLFPSSYNSPLHF. V and J are TRBV7-2 and TRBJ1-6; D remains unclear. The CDR3 spans 16 residues. The V gene's germline CDR1 is SGHTA and CDR2 FQGNSA. The V and J ends lost 2 bases and 0 bases respectively, with 8 bases between them.

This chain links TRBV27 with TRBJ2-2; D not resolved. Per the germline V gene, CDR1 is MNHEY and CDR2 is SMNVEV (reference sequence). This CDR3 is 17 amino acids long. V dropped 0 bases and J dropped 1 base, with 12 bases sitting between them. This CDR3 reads CASSLSWAQRNTGELFF. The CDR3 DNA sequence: TGTGCCAGCAGTTTATCTTGGGCCCAGAGGAACACCGGGGAGCTGTTTTTT.

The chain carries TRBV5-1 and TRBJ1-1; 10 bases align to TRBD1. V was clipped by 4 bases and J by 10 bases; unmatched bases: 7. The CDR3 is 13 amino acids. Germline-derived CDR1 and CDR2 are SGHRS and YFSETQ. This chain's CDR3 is CASSAGQGRLAFF. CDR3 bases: TGCGCCAGCAGCGCGGGACAGGGGCGCCTAGCTTTCTTT.

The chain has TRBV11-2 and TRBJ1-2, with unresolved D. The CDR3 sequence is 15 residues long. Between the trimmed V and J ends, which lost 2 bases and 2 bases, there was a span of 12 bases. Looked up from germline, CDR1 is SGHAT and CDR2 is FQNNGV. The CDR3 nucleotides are TGTGCCAGCAGCTTATTGGCAGGCGAGAACTATGGCTACACCTTC. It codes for CASSLLAGENYGYTF.

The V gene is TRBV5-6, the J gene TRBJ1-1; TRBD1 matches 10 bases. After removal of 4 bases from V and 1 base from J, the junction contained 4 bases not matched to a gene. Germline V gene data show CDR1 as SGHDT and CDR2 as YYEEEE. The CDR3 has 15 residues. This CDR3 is CASSGDRGTNTEAFF. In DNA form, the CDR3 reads TGTGCCAGCAGCGGGGACAGGGGAACGAACACTGAAGCTTTCTTT. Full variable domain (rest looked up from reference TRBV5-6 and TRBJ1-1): DAGVTQSPTHLIKTRGQQVTLRCSPKSGHDTVSWYQQALGQGPQFIFQYYEEEERQRGNFPDRFSGHQFPNYSSELNVNALLLGDSALYLCASSGDRGTNTEAFFGQGTRLTVV.

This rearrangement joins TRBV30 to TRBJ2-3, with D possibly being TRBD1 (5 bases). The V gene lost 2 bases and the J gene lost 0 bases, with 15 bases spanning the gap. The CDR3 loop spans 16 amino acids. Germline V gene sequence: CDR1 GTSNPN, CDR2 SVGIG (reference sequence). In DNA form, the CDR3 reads TGTGCCTGGAGTAGGTTGCAGGGAAGAAGCACAGATACGCAGTATTTT. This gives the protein CAWSRLQGRSTDTQYF.

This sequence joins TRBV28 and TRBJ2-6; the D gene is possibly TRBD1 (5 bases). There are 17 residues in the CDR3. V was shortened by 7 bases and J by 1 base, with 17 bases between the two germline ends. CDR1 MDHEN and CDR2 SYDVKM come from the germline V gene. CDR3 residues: CASNTARYRSGANVLTF. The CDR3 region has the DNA TGTGCCAGCAACACCGCCCGCTACAGGTCTGGGGCCAACGTCCTGACTTTC.

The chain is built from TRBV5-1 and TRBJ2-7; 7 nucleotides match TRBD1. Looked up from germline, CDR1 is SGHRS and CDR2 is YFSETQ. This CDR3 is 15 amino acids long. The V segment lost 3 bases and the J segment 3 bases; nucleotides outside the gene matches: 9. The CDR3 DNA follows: TGCGCCAGCAGCTCAGGACAGGCAGGGATCTACGAGCAGTACTTC. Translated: CASSSGQAGIYEQYF.

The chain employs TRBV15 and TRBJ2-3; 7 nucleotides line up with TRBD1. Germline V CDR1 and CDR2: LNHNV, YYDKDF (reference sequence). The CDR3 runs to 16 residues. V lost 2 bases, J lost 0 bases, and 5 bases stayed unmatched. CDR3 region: CATSRRQGSSTDTQYF. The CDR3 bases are TGTGCCACCAGCAGACGACAGGGATCAAGCACAGATACGCAGTATTTT.

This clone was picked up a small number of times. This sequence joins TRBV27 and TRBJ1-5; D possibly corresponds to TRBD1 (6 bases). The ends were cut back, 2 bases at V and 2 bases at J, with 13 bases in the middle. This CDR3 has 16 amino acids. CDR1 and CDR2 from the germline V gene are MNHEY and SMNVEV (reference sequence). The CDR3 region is CASSLGGAIGNQPQHF. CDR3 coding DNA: TGTGCCAGCAGTTTAGGGGGGGCGATCGGCAATCAGCCCCAGCATTTT.

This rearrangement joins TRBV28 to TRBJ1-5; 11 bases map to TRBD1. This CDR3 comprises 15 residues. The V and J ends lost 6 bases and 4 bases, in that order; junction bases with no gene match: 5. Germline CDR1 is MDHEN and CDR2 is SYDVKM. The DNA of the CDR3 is TGTGCCAGCAGACGGACAGGGGGCGGGAATCAGCCCCAGCATTTT. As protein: CASRRTGGGNQPQHF.

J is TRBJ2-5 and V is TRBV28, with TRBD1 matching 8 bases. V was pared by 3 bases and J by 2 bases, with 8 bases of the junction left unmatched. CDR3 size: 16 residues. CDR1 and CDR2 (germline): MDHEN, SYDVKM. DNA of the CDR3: TGTGCCAGCAGTTTGGGACAGGTTCGTGGTCAAGAGACCCAGTACTTC. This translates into CASSLGQVRGQETQYF. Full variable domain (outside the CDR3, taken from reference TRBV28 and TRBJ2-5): DVKVTQSSRYLVKRTGEKVFLECVQDMDHENMFWYRQDPGLGLRLIYFSYDVKMKEKGDIPEGYSVSREKKERFSLILESASTNQTSMYLCASSLGQVRGQETQYFGPGTRLLVL.

CDR3 sequence (DNA): TGTGCCAGCTCACCAAATTTCGGGGATAACTATGGCTACACCTTC. Amino acid sequence: CASSPNFGDNYGYTF. The gene calls are TRBV18 and TRBJ1-2; D not certain. There are 15 residues in the CDR3. CDR1 KGHSH and CDR2 LQKENI come from the germline V gene. V lost 2 bases, J lost 1 base, and 11 bases lay in between.

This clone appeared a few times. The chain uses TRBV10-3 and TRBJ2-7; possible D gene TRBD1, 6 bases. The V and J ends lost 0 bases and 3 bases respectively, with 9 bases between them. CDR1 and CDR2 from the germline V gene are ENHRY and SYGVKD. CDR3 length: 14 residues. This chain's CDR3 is CAISESVDSYEQYF. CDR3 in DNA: TGTGCCATCAGTGAGTCGGTGGACAGCTACGAGCAGTACTTC.

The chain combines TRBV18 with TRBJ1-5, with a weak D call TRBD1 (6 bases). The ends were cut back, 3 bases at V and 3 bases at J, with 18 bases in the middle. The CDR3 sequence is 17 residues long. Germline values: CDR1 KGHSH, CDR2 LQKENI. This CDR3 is CASSPFRQVANNQPQHF. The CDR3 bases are TGTGCCAGCTCACCTTTCCGACAGGTTGCGAACAATCAGCCCCAGCATTTT.

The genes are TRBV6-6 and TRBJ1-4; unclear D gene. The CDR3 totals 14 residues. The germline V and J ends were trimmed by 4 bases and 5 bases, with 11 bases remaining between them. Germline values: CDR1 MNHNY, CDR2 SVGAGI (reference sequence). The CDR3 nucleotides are TGTGCCAGCAGTTTAGGGCGGGTGAATGAAAAACTGTTTTTT. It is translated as CASSLGRVNEKLFF.

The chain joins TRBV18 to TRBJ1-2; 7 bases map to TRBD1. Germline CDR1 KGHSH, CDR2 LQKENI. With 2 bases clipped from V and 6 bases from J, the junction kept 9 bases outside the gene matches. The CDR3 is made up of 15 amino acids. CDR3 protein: CASSPTADRSHGYTF. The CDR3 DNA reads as TGTGCCAGCTCACCAACCGCGGACAGGTCCCATGGCTACACCTTC.

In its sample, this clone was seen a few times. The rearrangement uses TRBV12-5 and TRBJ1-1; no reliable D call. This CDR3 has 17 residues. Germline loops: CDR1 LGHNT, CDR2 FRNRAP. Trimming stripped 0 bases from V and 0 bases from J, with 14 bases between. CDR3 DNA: TGTGCTAGTGGTTTGGTAAGGTCCGGTGGGCTGAACACTGAAGCTTTCTTT. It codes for CASGLVRSGGLNTEAFF.

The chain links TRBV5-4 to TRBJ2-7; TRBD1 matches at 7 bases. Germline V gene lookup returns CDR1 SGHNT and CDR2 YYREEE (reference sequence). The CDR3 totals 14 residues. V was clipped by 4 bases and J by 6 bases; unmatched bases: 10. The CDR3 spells CASSLDRVKGEQYF. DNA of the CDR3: TGTGCCAGCAGCCTAGACAGGGTGAAAGGCGAGCAGTACTTC. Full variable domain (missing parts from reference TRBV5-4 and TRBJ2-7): ETGVTQSPTHLIKTRGQQVTLRCSSQSGHNTVSWYQQALGQGPQFIFQYYREEENGRGNFPPRFSGLQFPNYSSELNVNALELDDSALYLCASSLDRVKGEQYFGPGTRLTVT.

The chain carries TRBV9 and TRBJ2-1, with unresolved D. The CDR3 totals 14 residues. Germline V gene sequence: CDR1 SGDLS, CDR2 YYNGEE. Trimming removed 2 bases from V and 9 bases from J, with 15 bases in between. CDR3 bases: TGTGCCAGCAGCGTTGCCAGGTCCTATGGTGAGCAGTTCTTC. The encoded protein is CASSVARSYGEQFF.

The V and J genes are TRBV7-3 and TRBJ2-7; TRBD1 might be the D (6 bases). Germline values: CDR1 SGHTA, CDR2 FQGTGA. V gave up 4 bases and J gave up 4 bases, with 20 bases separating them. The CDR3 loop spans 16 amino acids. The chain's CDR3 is CASSSPFHRDPYEQYF. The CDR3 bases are TGTGCCAGCAGCTCACCATTCCACAGGGATCCGTACGAGCAGTACTTC.